These 10 T cell receptor beta chains originate from one sample sequenced in a study of PD-1 blockade in classical Hodgkin lymphoma. Each patient's relapse followed autologous stem cell transplantation, and brentuximab vedotin exposure varied. Profiling relied on immunoSEQ multiplex PCR, and the TCRdb table lists in-frame clones only, not all of them. In the table there are about 94,000 clones, about 91% of which are singletons. Sample: peripheral blood mononuclear cells (PBMCs), taken before the second cycle of nivolumab. The receptors derive from a human donor with classical Hodgkin lymphoma.

V and J are TRBV19 and TRBJ1-1; no firm D call. The CDR3 contains 16 residues. V lost 5 bases, J lost 0 bases, and 16 bases lay in between. CDR1 and CDR2 from the germline V gene are LNHDA and SQIVND (reference sequence). CDR3 amino acids: CASSSPRPAVNTEAFF. The CDR3 coding sequence is TGTGCCAGTAGTTCCCCCCGACCGGCCGTGAACACTGAAGCTTTCTTT.

The chain is built from TRBV29-1 and TRBJ2-7, with D possibly being TRBD2 (5 bases). Germline V gene sequence: CDR1 SQVTM, CDR2 ANQGSEA. The CDR3 has 11 amino acids. Trimming stripped 6 bases from V and 3 bases from J, with 9 bases between. The CDR3 loop is CSVQRNYEQYF. The CDR3 DNA sequence: TGCAGCGTCCAGCGGAACTACGAGCAGTACTTC.

The chain employs TRBV27 and TRBJ1-5; D possibly corresponds to TRBD1 (6 bases). Trimming removed 3 bases at V and 5 bases at J, with 11 bases between. CDR1 is MNHEY and CDR2 is SMNVEV in the germline V gene (reference sequence). This CDR3 comprises 14 residues. The DNA for the CDR3 is TGTGCCAGCAGTTTCGCCAGGGGAGATCAGCCCCAGCATTTT. It yields the protein CASSFARGDQPQHF.

The chain uses TRBV5-4 and TRBJ2-7; the D gene could be TRBD1 or TRBD2 (5 bases each). This CDR3 has 14 residues. Germline V lookup: CDR1 SGHNT, CDR2 YYREEE (reference sequence). V was cut by 5 bases and J by 0 bases, with 12 bases left in between. DNA of the CDR3: TGTGCCAGCAGAGGCTGGGGGTCCTCCTACGAGCAGTACTTC. Translating it yields CASRGWGSSYEQYF.

The gene calls are TRBV5-6 and TRBJ2-1, with 12 bases fitting TRBD2. The J segment lost 3 bases and the V segment lost 4 bases, leaving 2 bases of the junction unmatched. CDR1 and CDR2 (germline): SGHDT, YYEEEE. The CDR3 contains 15 residues. Here the CDR3 DNA reads TGTGCCAGCAGCCTGACTAGCGGGGGCTACAATGAGCAGTTCTTC. This codes for CASSLTSGGYNEQFF.

This clone was observed many times. J is TRBJ2-4 and V is TRBV9, with D maybe TRBD1 (5 bases). The CDR3 consists of 14 residues. Trimming took 0 bases from V and 6 from J, leaving 10 bases between them. Germline values: CDR1 SGDLS, CDR2 YYNGEE. CDR3 nucleotide sequence: TGTGCCAGCAGCGTAGAGGTTAGGGGAAACATTCAGTACTTC. Encoded protein: CASSVEVRGNIQYF.

This rearrangement joins TRBV29-1 to TRBJ2-6; a possible D gene is TRBD1 (6 bases). CDR3 length: 13 residues. The V gene lost 3 bases and the J gene lost 4 bases, with 7 bases spanning the gap. Germline V CDR1 and CDR2: SQVTM, ANQGSEA. CDR3 bases: TGCAGCGTTGAGGGGGCCGGGGCCAACGTCCTGACTTTC. The encoded protein is CSVEGAGANVLTF.

The chain couples TRBV11-2 to TRBJ1-4; 9 bases match TRBD1. This CDR3 spans 18 amino acids. CDR1 is SGHAT and CDR2 is FQNNGV in the germline V gene. V dropped 4 bases and J dropped 3; count of bases not matched to a gene: 12. This CDR3 is CASSYGQGMESPNEKLFF. The CDR3 DNA follows: TGTGCCAGCAGCTACGGACAGGGGATGGAGAGCCCTAATGAAAAACTGTTTTTT.

The rearrangement links TRBV5-4 to TRBJ2-1; TRBD1 might be the D (6 bases). Germline assignment: CDR1 SGHNT and CDR2 YYREEE (reference sequence). This CDR3 has 15 amino acids. Trimming removed 0 bases from V and 3 bases from J, with 10 bases in between. The CDR3 coding sequence is TGTGCCAGCAGCTTGGCCGGGACAAACTACAATGAGCAGTTCTTC. This sequence encodes CASSLAGTNYNEQFF.

The V call is TRBV7-6, the J call TRBJ2-5; 9 bases are shared with TRBD2. The DNA end lines up better with TRBJ2-7; the J call may be wrong. CDR1 SGHVS and CDR2 FNYEAQ come from the germline V gene. The CDR3 covers 14 residues. The CDR3 nucleotides read TGTGCCAGCAGCTTAAAGGGGACTAGCCACGAGCAGTACTTC. Amino acid sequence: CASSLKGTSHEQYF.